A single sample gave rise to the 23 T cell receptor beta chains below, sequenced in a study of PD-1 blockade in mismatch repair-deficient tumors. This table comes from immunoSEQ multiplex PCR, and its TCRdb copy is limited to in-frame clones, with some not included. The sample records roughly 79,000 clones, about four fifths being singletons. This specimen was peripheral blood, taken 44 weeks after starting pembrolizumab. These TCRs come from an adult with mismatch repair-deficient cancer.

The chain links TRBV19 to TRBJ1-5; D ambiguous. Deletions cut 1 base from V and 6 bases from J, with 7 bases between. The CDR3 loop spans 13 amino acids. The germline V gene encodes CDR1 LNHDA and CDR2 SQIVND (reference sequence). The CDR3, as DNA: TGTGCCAGTAGTATAGCCAGGAGTCAGCCCCAGCATTTT. Its protein product is CASSIARSQPQHF.

This sequence joins TRBV5-1 and TRBJ2-7, with D maybe TRBD1 (6 bases). There are 14 residues in the CDR3. Germline V CDR1 and CDR2: SGHRS, YFSETQ. The V end was cut by 4 bases, the J end by 2 bases, with 13 bases between. CDR3 amino acids: CASSVQGMAYEQYF. The CDR3 DNA reads TGCGCCAGCAGCGTTCAGGGGATGGCCTACGAGCAGTACTTC.

This clone was observed a single time. The chain links TRBV4-2 to TRBJ2-3; TRBD2 matches 10 bases. Unmatched junction bases numbered 5, after V lost 2 bases and J lost 3 bases. The CDR3 covers 16 residues. From germline, CDR1 is LGHNA and CDR2 YNFKEQ. The CDR3 region is CASSQTGTSETDTQYF. In DNA, the CDR3 is TGTGCCAGCAGCCAAACCGGGACTAGCGAAACAGATACGCAGTATTTT.

The V and J genes are TRBV5-4 and TRBJ2-7; 9 bases line up with TRBD2. V lost 4 bases and J lost 6; bases outside the gene matches: 14. CDR1 SGHNT and CDR2 YYREEE come from the germline V gene (reference sequence). CDR3 length: 16 amino acids. CDR3 amino acids: CASSPYSGRTSSEQYF. CDR3 nucleotide sequence: TGTGCCAGCAGCCCCTATAGCGGGAGAACCTCTAGCGAGCAGTACTTC.

The chain carries TRBV4-3 and TRBJ2-1, with D perhaps TRBD2 (6 bases). V was shortened by 0 bases and J by 5 bases, with 14 bases between the two germline ends. This CDR3 region has 16 residues. From germline, CDR1 is LGHNA and CDR2 YSLEER. DNA of the CDR3: TGCGCCAGCAGCCAAGATCGCCTAGCGCTTAACAATGAGCAGTTCTTC. Protein product: CASSQDRLALNNEQFF.

The rearrangement joins TRBV7-9 to TRBJ2-7; D ambiguous. From germline, CDR1 is SEHNR and CDR2 FQNEAQ (reference sequence). The V gene lost 4 bases and the J gene lost 2 bases, with 15 bases spanning the gap. There are 15 residues in the CDR3. The CDR3 bases are TGTGCCAGCAGCTCCGGCCAAACCTCCACCTACGAGCAGTACTTC. It translates to CASSSGQTSTYEQYF.

V and J are TRBV11-3 and TRBJ2-7, with D maybe TRBD2 (6 bases). Trimming stripped 6 bases from V and 2 bases from J, with 14 bases between. This CDR3 has 14 amino acids. Germline CDR1 reads SGHNT; CDR2 reads YENEEA. The CDR3 coding sequence is TGTGCCAGCAGGGAGGGCCCAGGTACCTACGAGCAGTACTTC. Residues: CASREGPGTYEQYF. The variable domain in full, with the rest retrieved from reference TRBV11-3 and TRBJ2-7, is EAGVVQSPRYKIIEKKQPVAFWCNPISGHNTLYWYLQNLGQGPELLIRYENEEAVDDSQLPKDRFSAERLKGVDSTLKIQPAELGDSAVYLCASREGPGTYEQYFGPGTRLTVT.

The chain employs TRBV18 and TRBJ1-1; D possibly corresponds to TRBD1 (6 bases). The CDR3 totals 15 residues. CDR1 and CDR2 from the germline V gene are KGHSH and LQKENI. V was pared by 4 bases and J by 7 bases, with 19 bases between. CDR3 region: CASSLYGGEVGEAFF. DNA for the CDR3: TGTGCCAGCTCACTATACGGGGGCGAGGTGGGTGAAGCTTTCTTT.

The V gene is TRBV27, the J gene TRBJ2-1; TRBD2 aligns across 10 bases. Unmatched junction bases numbered 8, after V lost 8 bases and J lost 7 bases. There are 14 residues in the CDR3. Germline-derived CDR1 and CDR2 are MNHEY and SMNVEV (reference sequence). CDR3 amino acids: CASSGLAVRNEQFF. The DNA for the CDR3 is TGTGCCAGCTCAGGACTAGCGGTGAGGAATGAGCAGTTCTTC.

V usage is TRBV7-9 and J usage is TRBJ2-1; no definite D call. V was trimmed by 1 base and J by 5 bases, leaving 6 bases between them. This CDR3 contains 13 residues. The germline gives CDR1 SEHNR, CDR2 FQNEAQ (reference sequence). CDR3 loop: CASSLDWDNEQFF. Written as DNA, the CDR3 is TGTGCCAGCAGCTTAGATTGGGACAATGAGCAGTTCTTC.

The gene calls are TRBV14 and TRBJ2-1; D may match TRBD1 or TRBD2 (5 bases each). The length of the CDR3 is 13 residues. Trimming removed 4 bases from V and 13 bases from J, with 17 bases in between. Germline assignment: CDR1 SGHDN and CDR2 FVKESK. The CDR3 region has the DNA TGTGCCAGCAGCCGAGCCCCACTAGGGGTTCAGTTCTTC. Its protein is CASSRAPLGVQFF. The whole variable domain, filled in from reference TRBV14 and TRBJ2-1, reads EAGVTQFPSHSVIEKGQTVTLRCDPISGHDNLYWYRRVMGKEIKFLLHFVKESKQDESGMPNNRFLAERTGGTYSTLKVQPAELEDSGVYFCASSRAPLGVQFFGPGTRLTVL.

The chain employs TRBV29-1 and TRBJ2-7, with D tentatively TRBD1 or TRBD2 (5 bases each). The ends were cut back, 1 base at V and 9 bases at J, with 16 bases in the middle. The CDR3 runs to 13 residues. CDR1 and CDR2 from the germline V gene are SQVTM and ANQGSEA. CDR3 in DNA: TGCAGCGTTGAAGGGGACGGAGCTACGAGGCAGTACTTC. It yields the protein CSVEGDGATRQYF.

This clone has more than one count but fewer than ten. V usage is TRBV30 and J usage is TRBJ2-7, with D maybe TRBD1 (6 bases). Per the germline V gene, CDR1 is GTSNPN and CDR2 is SVGIG (reference sequence). Trimming shortened V by 0 bases and J by 6 bases, and 9 bases separated the two germline ends. The CDR3 is 12 residues long. The CDR3 protein is CAWSVGGAEQYF. The CDR3 region has the DNA TGTGCCTGGAGTGTAGGGGGTGCCGAGCAGTACTTC.

The chain links TRBV5-4 to TRBJ1-1, with TRBD1 matching 7 bases. CDR3 length: 13 residues. In germline, CDR1 is SGHNT, CDR2 YYREEE (reference sequence). V lost 1 base, J lost 5 bases, and 2 bases stayed unmatched. This chain's CDR3 is CASSLTGVTEAFF. Here the CDR3 DNA reads TGTGCCAGCAGCTTGACAGGGGTTACTGAAGCTTTCTTT.

This clone was seen once. DNA for the CDR3: TGTGCCAGCAGCCCTATTCATTCTAGTGGGGCGCAGTATTTT. Protein product: CASSPIHSSGAQYF. V and J are TRBV11-3 and TRBJ2-3; no reliable D call. This CDR3 is 14 amino acids long. The germline gives CDR1 SGHNT, CDR2 YENEEA. Trimming took off 5 bases at V and 10 bases at J, with 19 bases between the two ends.

Comments on this clone: The junction differs from germline at one of its ends, possibly a read error. The gene calls are TRBV6-5 and TRBJ1-2, with 9 bases aligning to TRBD1. CDR3 size: 14 residues. The germline V gene encodes CDR1 MNHEY and CDR2 SVGAGI. CDR3 sequence reads: CASSYSRTGVLSSF. The CDR3 nucleotides read TGTGCCAGCAGTTACTCGAGGACAGGGGTTTTGTCTTCCTTC.

The V and J genes are TRBV5-1 and TRBJ1-3, with D unresolved. The CDR3 is 14 amino acids. Germline V gene sequence: CDR1 SGHRS, CDR2 YFSETQ. The germline V and J ends were trimmed by 2 bases and 3 bases, with 9 bases remaining between them. CDR3 amino acids: CASSFSGVGNTIYF. CDR3 coding DNA: TGCGCCAGCAGCTTTTCAGGCGTTGGAAACACCATATATTTT.

The CDR3 DNA is TGCGCCAGCAGCTTGGAGGGTGGAGAGCAGTTCTTC. The encoded protein is CASSLEGGEQFF. J is TRBJ2-1 and V is TRBV5-1; D is uncertain. With 0 bases removed from V and 10 bases from J, the gap between germline ends came to 8 bases. This CDR3 comprises 12 residues. Germline loops: CDR1 SGHRS, CDR2 YFSETQ.

This clone was recorded only once. The chain is built from TRBV5-1 and TRBJ2-5, with TRBD2 identical over 8 bases. Unmatched junction bases numbered 12, after V lost 4 bases and J lost 1 base. Germline values: CDR1 SGHRS, CDR2 YFSETQ. This CDR3 has 17 residues. CDR3 region: CASSRGGGGTPQETQYF. Here the CDR3 DNA reads TGCGCCAGCAGCCGGGGGGGCGGAGGGACGCCCCAAGAGACCCAGTACTTC.

The chain recombines TRBV2 with TRBJ2-3; D is perhaps TRBD1 (6 bases). This CDR3 has 16 amino acids. Trimming removed 4 bases from V and 6 bases from J, with 20 bases in between. Germline CDR1 and CDR2: SNHLY and FYNNEI. In nucleotides, the CDR3 is TGTGCCAGCAGTGTGTGGGACACGACCCTTGCGGATACGCAGTATTTT. This encodes CASSVWDTTLADTQYF.

This chain connects TRBV10-3 to TRBJ2-7; 10 nucleotides agree with TRBD2. Germline V CDR1 and CDR2: ENHRY, SYGVKD. This CDR3 has 16 residues. V dropped 10 bases and J dropped 0; count of bases not matched to a gene: 12. The CDR3 DNA reads TGTGCCACCTCGAAAATTGCTAGCGGGAGCTCCTACGAGCAGTACTTC. Its protein product is CATSKIASGSSYEQYF.

This chain joins TRBV11-1 and TRBJ2-1; possibly TRBD2 for D (5 bases). The CDR3 length is 16 residues. Germline CDR1 and CDR2: SGHAT and FQDESV (reference sequence). The V gene lost 4 bases and the J gene lost 2 bases, with 15 bases spanning the gap. The CDR3 DNA follows: TGTGCCAGCAGCTCAATGGTAGGGAGTCCCTACAATGAGCAGTTCTTC. Its translation: CASSSMVGSPYNEQFF.

In its sample, this clone was seen a few times. V gene TRBV7-9 combines with J gene TRBJ2-2; 8 nucleotides align to TRBD2. V gave up 5 bases and J gave up 2 bases; unmatched junction bases: 7. This CDR3 spans 16 amino acids. Germline CDR1 and CDR2: SEHNR and FQNEAQ (reference sequence). The CDR3 sequence is CASSPSGLGNTGELFF. For the CDR3, the DNA is TGTGCCAGCAGCCCCTCGGGACTAGGTAACACCGGGGAGCTGTTTTTT.